This TCR beta chain derives from a study of OX40 agonist ivuxolimab in advanced cancers. V was trimmed by 6 bases and J by 0 bases, leaving 16 bases between them. The CDR3 has 16 amino acids. The germline V gene has CDR1 MGHDK and CDR2 SYGVNS. Generated by immunoSEQ multiplex PCR, the TCRdb table keeps only in-frame clones and is missing some. This repertoire shows tens of thousands of clones, about 81% found once; its top ten account for about 25%. V is TRBV25-1 and J is TRBJ2-3; unclear D gene. This specimen consisted of CD4+ or CD8+ T cells sorted from blood, obtained in a trial of the OX40 agonist ivuxolimab. The receptor's source is an adult with an advanced solid tumor such as melanoma, head and neck, liver or kidney cancer. The CDR3 spells CASRTIPRSSTDTQYF. The CDR3, as DNA: TGTGCCAGCAGGACAATCCCCAGGTCTAGCACAGATACGCAGTATTTT.